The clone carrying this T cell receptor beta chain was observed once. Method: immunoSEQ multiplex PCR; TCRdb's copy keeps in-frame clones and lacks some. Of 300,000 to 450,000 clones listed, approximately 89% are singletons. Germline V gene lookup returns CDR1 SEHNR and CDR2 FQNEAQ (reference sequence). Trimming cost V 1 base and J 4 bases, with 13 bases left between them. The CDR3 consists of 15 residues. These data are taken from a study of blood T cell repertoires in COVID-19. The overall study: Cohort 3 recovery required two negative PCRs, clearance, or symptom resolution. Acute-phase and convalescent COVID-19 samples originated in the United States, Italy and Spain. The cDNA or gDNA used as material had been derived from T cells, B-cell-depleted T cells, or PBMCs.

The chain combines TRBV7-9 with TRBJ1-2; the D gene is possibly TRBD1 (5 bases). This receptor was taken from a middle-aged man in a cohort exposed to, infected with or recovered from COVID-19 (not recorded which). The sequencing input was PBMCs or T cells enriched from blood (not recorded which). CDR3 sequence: CASSLGDVRAYGYTF. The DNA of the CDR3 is TGTGCCAGCAGCTTAGGGGATGTCAGGGCCTATGGCTACACCTTC. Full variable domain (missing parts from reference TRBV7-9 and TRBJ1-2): DTGVSQNPRHKITKRGQNVTFRCDPISEHNRLYWYRQTLGQGPEFLTYFQNEAQLEKSRLLSDRFSAERPKGSFSTLEIQRTEQGDSAMYLCASSLGDVRAYGYTFGSGTRLTVV.